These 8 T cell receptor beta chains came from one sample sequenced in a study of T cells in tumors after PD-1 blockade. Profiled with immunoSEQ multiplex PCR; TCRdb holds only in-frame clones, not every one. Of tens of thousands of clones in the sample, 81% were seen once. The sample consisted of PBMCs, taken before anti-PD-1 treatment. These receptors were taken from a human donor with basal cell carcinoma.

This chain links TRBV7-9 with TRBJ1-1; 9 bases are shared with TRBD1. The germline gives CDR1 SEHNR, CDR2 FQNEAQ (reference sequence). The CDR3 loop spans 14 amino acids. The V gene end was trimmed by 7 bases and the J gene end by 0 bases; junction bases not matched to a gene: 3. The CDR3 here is CASNGQGMNTEAFF. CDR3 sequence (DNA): TGTGCCAGCAACGGACAGGGGATGAACACTGAAGCTTTCTTT.

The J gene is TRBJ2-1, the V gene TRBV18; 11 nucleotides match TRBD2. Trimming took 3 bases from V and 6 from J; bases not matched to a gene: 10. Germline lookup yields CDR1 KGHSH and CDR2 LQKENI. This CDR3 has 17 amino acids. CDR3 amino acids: CASSPSGGDSISNEQFF. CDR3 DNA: TGTGCCAGCTCACCTAGCGGGGGGGACTCCATTAGCAATGAGCAGTTCTTC.

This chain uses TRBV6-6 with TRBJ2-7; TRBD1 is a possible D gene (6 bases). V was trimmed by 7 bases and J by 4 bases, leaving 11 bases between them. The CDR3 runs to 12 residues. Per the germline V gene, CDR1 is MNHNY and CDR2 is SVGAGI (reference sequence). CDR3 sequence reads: CASNRGSYEQYF. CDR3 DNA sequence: TGTGCCAGCAATAGGGGGAGTTACGAGCAGTACTTC.

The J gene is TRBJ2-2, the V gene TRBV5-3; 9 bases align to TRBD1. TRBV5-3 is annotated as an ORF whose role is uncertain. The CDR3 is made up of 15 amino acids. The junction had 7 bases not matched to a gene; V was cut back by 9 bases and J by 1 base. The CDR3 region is CAKSRDRENTGELFF. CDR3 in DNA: TGTGCCAAATCACGGGACAGGGAGAACACCGGGGAGCTGTTTTTT.

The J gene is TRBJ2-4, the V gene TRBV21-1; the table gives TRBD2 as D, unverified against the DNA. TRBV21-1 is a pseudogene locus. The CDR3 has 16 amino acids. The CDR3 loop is CASTERQITVKNIQYF. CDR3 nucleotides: TGTGCCAGCACCGAGAGGCAGATTACGGTAAAAAACATTCAGTACTTC.

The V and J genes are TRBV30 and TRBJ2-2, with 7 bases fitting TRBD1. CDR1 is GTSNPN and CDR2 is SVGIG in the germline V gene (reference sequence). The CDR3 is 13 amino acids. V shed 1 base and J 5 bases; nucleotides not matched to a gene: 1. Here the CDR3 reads CAWSADRTGELFF. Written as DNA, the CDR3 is TGTGCCTGGAGTGCGGACAGGACCGGGGAGCTGTTTTTT.

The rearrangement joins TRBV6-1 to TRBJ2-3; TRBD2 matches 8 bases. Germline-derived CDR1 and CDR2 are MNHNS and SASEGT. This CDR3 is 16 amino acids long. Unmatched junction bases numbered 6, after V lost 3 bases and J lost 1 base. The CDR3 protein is CASSDEAGGRTDTQYF. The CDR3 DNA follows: TGTGCCAGCAGTGACGAGGCGGGGGGTCGCACAGATACGCAGTATTTT.

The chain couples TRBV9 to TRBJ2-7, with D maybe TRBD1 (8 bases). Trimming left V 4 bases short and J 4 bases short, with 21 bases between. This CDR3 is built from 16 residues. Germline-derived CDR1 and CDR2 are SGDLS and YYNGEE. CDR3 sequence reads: CASSPRAGQGGYEQYF. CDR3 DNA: TGTGCCAGCAGCCCGCGAGCTGGACAGGGAGGGTACGAGCAGTACTTC.